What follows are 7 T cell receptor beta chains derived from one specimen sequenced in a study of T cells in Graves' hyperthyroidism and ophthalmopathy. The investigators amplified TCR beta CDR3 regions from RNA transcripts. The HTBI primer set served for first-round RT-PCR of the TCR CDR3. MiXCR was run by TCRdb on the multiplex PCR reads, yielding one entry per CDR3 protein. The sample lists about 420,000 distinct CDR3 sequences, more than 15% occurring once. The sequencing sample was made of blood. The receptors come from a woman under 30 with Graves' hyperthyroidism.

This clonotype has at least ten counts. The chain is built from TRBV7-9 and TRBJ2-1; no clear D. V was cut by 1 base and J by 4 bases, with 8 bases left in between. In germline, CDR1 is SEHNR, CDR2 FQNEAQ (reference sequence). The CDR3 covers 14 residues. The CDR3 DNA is TGTGCCAGCAGCTTAGGGCAGTCATACAATGAGCAGTTCTTC. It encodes CASSLGQSYNEQFF.

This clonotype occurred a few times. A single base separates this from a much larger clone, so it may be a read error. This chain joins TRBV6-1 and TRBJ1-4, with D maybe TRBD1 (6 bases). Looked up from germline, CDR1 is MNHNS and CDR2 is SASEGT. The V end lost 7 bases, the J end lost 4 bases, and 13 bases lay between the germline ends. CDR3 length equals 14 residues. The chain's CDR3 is CASTSGGGNEKLFF. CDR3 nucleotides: TGTGCCAGCACCTCCGGGGGCGGTAATGAAAAACTGTTTTTT.

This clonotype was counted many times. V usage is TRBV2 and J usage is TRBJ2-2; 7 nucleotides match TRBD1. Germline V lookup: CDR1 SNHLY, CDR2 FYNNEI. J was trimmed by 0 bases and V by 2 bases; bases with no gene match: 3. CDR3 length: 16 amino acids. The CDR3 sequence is CASSESGTANTGELFF. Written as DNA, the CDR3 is TGTGCCAGCAGTGAATCGGGGACAGCGAACACCGGGGAGCTGTTTTTT.

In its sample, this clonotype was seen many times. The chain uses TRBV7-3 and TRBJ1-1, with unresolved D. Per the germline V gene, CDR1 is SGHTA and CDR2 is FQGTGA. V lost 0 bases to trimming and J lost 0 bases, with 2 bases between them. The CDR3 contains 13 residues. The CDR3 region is CASSLTVNTEAFF. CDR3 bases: TGTGCCAGCAGCTTAACAGTGAACACTGAAGCTTTCTTT.

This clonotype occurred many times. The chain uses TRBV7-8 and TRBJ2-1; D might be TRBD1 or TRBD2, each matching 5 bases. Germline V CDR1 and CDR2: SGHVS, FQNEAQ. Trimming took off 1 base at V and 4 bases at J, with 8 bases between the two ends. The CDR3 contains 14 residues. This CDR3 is CASSLGDLYNEQFF. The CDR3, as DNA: TGTGCCAGCAGCTTAGGGGACCTGTACAATGAGCAGTTCTTC.

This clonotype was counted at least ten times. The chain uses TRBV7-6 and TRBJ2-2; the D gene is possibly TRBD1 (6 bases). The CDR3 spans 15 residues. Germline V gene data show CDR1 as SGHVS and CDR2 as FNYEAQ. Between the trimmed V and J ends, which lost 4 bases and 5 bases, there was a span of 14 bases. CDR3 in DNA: TGTGCCAGCAGCTCCTTCGGACAGAGAACCGGGGAGCTGTTTTTT. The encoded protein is CASSSFGQRTGELFF.

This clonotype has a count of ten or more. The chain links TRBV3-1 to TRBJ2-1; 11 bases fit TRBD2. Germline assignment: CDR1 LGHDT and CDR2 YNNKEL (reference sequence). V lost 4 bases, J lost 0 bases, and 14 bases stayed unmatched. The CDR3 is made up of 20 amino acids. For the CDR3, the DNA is TGTGCCAGCAGCCGAGACCTACATCGAGGACTAGCGGGCTCCTACAATGAGCAGTTCTTC. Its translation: CASSRDLHRGLAGSYNEQFF.